This T cell receptor beta chain was sequenced in a study of CD8+ T cells in alopecia areata (dated by TCRdb to 2016 to 2019). About the full investigation: Treated patients were enrolled in an open-label pilot trial of oral tofacitinib, 5 to 10 mg twice daily, for moderate-to-severe alopecia areata. Patients received tofacitinib for 6 to 18 months and were then followed off drug for 6 months to check for delayed response and recurrence. High-throughput TCRbeta sequencing was used to examine T cell clonal expansion in alopecia areata in both the C3H/HeJ mouse model and human patients. On the human side, TCRbeta sequencing was run on scalp tissue and on sorted CD4+ and CD8+ peripheral blood T cells from healthy controls and from alopecia areata patients with either patchy or totalis/universalis disease. Patients on tofacitinib were biopsied at baseline and after 4 and 24 weeks of treatment, and several of the patients also had a later scalp biopsy. Scalp clonality was compared among normal scalp (n=4), patchy alopecia areata scalp (n=8), and alopecia totalis/universalis scalp (n=8). RNA came from the PAXgene miRNA kit for fixed scalp, the miRNeasy kit for PBMCs, and the RNeasy kit for mouse skin. TCRbeta CDR3 regions were amplified by immunoSEQ multiplex PCR using 35 Vbeta forward and 13 Jbeta reverse primers.

Points the paper makes about the study in general: Unlike mouse skin, where gammadelta T cells dominate, normal human skin contains resident alphabeta T cells that get sequenced too, which complicates analysis of the scalp TCR repertoire. Shared TCR sequences between patients were less evident than in mice, which may be partly attributable to HLA diversity in the patient population. Compared with normal scalp, lesional scalp had higher clonality and more expanded CD8+ clones, particularly in alopecia totalis/universalis, a pattern that suggests antigenic drive.

This clone was counted only a few times. Its antigen remains undetermined. No base qualities exist here, and no much larger clone lies one base off it. V is cut by 0 bases and J by 4 bases, and the space between the germline ends is 10 bases. Including cysteine and phenylalanine, the CDR3 has 14 amino acids. Kept here is only the CDR3 DNA, which spans 42 bases and is read in frame from base 1. CDR1 SGHNT and CDR2 YYREEE are derived from the germline V gene (reference sequence). The library came from the immunoSEQ multiplex PCR assay. For TCR sequencing, RNA was extracted from every sample and reverse transcribed into cDNA to serve as template. First-strand cDNA was synthesized with SuperScript III using a 2:1 mix of oligo-dT and random hexamers. A synthetic immune receptor repertoire was used to assess amplification bias, and residual bias was removed computationally. In the source study's methods: Raw reads were preprocessed to remove errors, and CDR3 was defined according to IMGT conventions as the region from the conserved cysteine to phenylalanine. Clonality was computed as 1 minus the Shannon entropy, with the entropy normalized by log2 of the number of productive unique TCRs. CD4 or CD8 identity of scalp clones was inferred by cross-referencing scalp TCRbeta sequences with sorted blood CD4 and CD8 repertoires. The source is immuneACCESS, and TCRdb retained only in-frame sequences with V and J called. Part of the clones is not carried over; for the studies checked, unresolved V genes explain less than half of this, and the remainder is unexplained. That table is the source of V, J and clone size, and D and trimming were worked out from the DNA. The sample data list about 200,000 clones, and 50% to 65% of these were observed just once. Clones ranked in the top ten supply 0.45% of the sample.

The time point label of this sample denotes: baseline before oral tofacitinib. From alopecia areata patients, peripheral blood was collected along with lesional scalp punch biopsies. After PBMCs were isolated by density centrifugation and stained for CD3, CD4 and CD8, a FACSAria was used to sort CD4+ and CD8+ T cells. The sequenced sample was CD4+ T cells sorted from blood, obtained at week 0. This sequence was found in a human donor with alopecia areata. The V gene is TRBV5-4 and the J gene is TRBJ1-2; TRBD1 is possibly the D segment (6 matching bases). DNA sequence: TGTGCCAGCAGCTTGGACAGGGTGTTCTATGGCTACACCTTC. Its amino acids are CASSLDRVFYGYTF.